One and the same sample provided the 21 T cell receptor beta chains below, sequenced in a study of early T cells in non-severe SARS-CoV-2 infection. TCRdb independently ran MiXCR on the 5' RACE reads; one entry per CDR3 protein. The sample yields 75,000 or so distinct CDR3 sequences, more than 13% seen once. The sample taken for sequencing was whole blood. These receptors were collected from an adult who was a healthcare worker with PCR-confirmed SARS-CoV-2 infection or an uninfected control (not recorded which).

For this clonotype: This may be a read error: a much more frequent sequence differs by one nucleotide. The chain couples TRBV20-1 to TRBJ2-1; 13 bases line up with TRBD2. Germline CDR1 reads DFQATT; CDR2 reads SNEGSKA (reference sequence). This CDR3 spans 15 amino acids. CDR3 loop: CSAETSGGMYNEEFF. The DNA for the CDR3 is TGCAGTGCTGAGACTAGCGGGGGGATGTACAATGAGGAGTTCTTC.

Many counts were recorded for this clonotype. The rearrangement links TRBV29-1 to TRBJ1-1; unclear D gene. Germline V gene sequence: CDR1 SQVTM, CDR2 ANQGSEA. The CDR3 consists of 13 residues. The germline V and J ends were trimmed by 4 bases and 0 bases, with 9 bases remaining between them. The CDR3 nucleotides read TGCAGCGTTGCAAACGTGATGAACACTGAAGCTTTCTTT. Protein product: CSVANVMNTEAFF.

The chain employs TRBV7-2 and TRBJ1-2; D may be TRBD1 (5 bases). Germline V lookup: CDR1 SGHTA, CDR2 FQGNSA. The germline V and J ends were trimmed by 6 bases and 3 bases, with 11 bases remaining between them. This CDR3 is built from 13 residues. The chain's CDR3 is CASSPDSHYGYTF. The CDR3, as DNA: TGTGCCAGCAGTCCCGACAGCCACTATGGCTACACCTTC.

The chain is built from TRBV29-1 and TRBJ2-3; D ambiguous. Germline CDR1 and CDR2: SQVTM and ANQGSEA. The V and J ends lost 3 bases and 10 bases respectively, with 8 bases between them. The CDR3 runs to 10 residues. The CDR3 DNA sequence: TGCAGCGTTGATCCCCTGCCGCAGTATTTT. It translates to CSVDPLPQYF.

This clonotype was counted at least ten times. V is TRBV28 and J is TRBJ2-7; tentatively, D is TRBD1 (6 bases). The length of the CDR3 is 14 residues. V was clipped by 1 base and J by 3 bases, with 10 bases between them. Germline CDR1 is MDHEN and CDR2 is SYDVKM. CDR3 sequence: CASSLSGQNYEQYF. CDR3 DNA sequence: TGTGCCAGCAGTTTATCCGGACAGAACTACGAGCAGTACTTC.

The gene calls are TRBV7-9 and TRBJ2-7; D may be TRBD1 (6 bases). The CDR3 runs to 13 residues. The ends were cut back, 7 bases at V and 2 bases at J, with 12 bases in the middle. Germline loops: CDR1 SEHNR, CDR2 FQNEAQ (reference sequence). The CDR3 loop reads CASMWQGTYEQYF. The CDR3, as DNA: TGTGCCAGCATGTGGCAGGGGACCTACGAGCAGTACTTC.

This clonotype was detected a few times. V is TRBV7-2 and J is TRBJ1-1, with a possible D match to TRBD1 (5 bases). There are 14 residues in the CDR3. CDR1 is SGHTA, CDR2 FQGNSA, per germline. The V gene lost 3 bases and the J gene lost 1 base, with 9 bases spanning the gap. DNA of the CDR3: TGTGCCAGCAGCTTTGGACACGCGAACACTGAAGCTTTCTTT. It codes for CASSFGHANTEAFF.

CDR3 nucleotide sequence: TGTGCCAGCAGCGAGGTCCTAGCGGGGGGGCTAGGTGAGCAGTTCTTC. Amino acid sequence: CASSEVLAGGLGEQFF. The rearrangement links TRBV7-2 to TRBJ2-1; the match to TRBD2 covers 12 bases. V was clipped by 5 bases and J by 9 bases; unmatched bases: 11. The CDR3 is made up of 16 amino acids. Germline-derived CDR1 and CDR2 are SGHTA and FQGNSA. Combining the CDR3 with reference TRBV7-2 and TRBJ2-1 gives the whole variable domain GAGVSQSPSNKVTEKGKDVELRCDPISGHTALYWYRQSLGQGLEFLIYFQGNSAPDKSGLPSDRFSAERTGGSVSTLTIQRTQQEDSAVYLCASSEVLAGGLGEQFFGPGTRLTVL.

The J gene is TRBJ2-1, the V gene TRBV20-1; TRBD2 matches at 7 bases. This CDR3 has 13 residues. CDR1 and CDR2 from the germline V gene are DFQATT and SNEGSKA (reference sequence). With 2 bases clipped from V and 8 bases from J, the junction kept 6 bases outside the gene matches. This CDR3 reads CSARRRGWYEQFF. The CDR3, as DNA: TGCAGTGCTAGAAGGCGGGGGTGGTATGAGCAGTTCTTC.

This clonotype turned up a few times. The chain has TRBV5-1 and TRBJ1-2; TRBD1 is a possible D gene (6 bases). Germline V gives CDR1 SGHRS, CDR2 YFSETQ. The CDR3 is 13 residues long. V shed 5 bases and J shed 6 bases, with 14 bases lying between them. CDR3 amino acids: CASSGLTGNGYTF. CDR3 in DNA: TGCGCCAGCAGTGGGCTAACAGGGAATGGCTACACCTTC.

The V and J genes are TRBV19 and TRBJ2-4; no firm D call. Germline loops: CDR1 LNHDA, CDR2 SQIVND (reference sequence). CDR3 length: 11 amino acids. V was cut by 7 bases and J by 7 bases, with 8 bases left in between. The CDR3, as DNA: TGTGCCAGTACCGCCGGTAACATTCAGTACTTC. It is translated as CASTAGNIQYF. Using reference TRBV19 and TRBJ2-4 for the parts outside the CDR3, the full variable domain is DGGITQSPKYLFRKEGQNVTLSCEQNLNHDAMYWYRQDPGQGLRLIYYSQIVNDFQKGDIAEGYSVSREKKESFPLTVTSAQKNPTAFYLCASTAGNIQYFGAGTRLSVL.

This clonotype was observed many times. CDR3 residues: CASSQGLAGTQYF. CDR3 nucleotide sequence: TGTGCCAGCAGCCAAGGACTAGCCGGTACGCAGTATTTT. V and J are TRBV3-1 and TRBJ2-3; 7 positions match TRBD2. Germline CDR1 LGHDT, CDR2 YNNKEL (reference sequence). This CDR3 contains 13 residues. V was clipped by 1 base and J by 8 bases; unmatched bases: 3.

In its sample, this clonotype was seen many times. CDR3 sequence reads: CSASYSGGAEETQYF. The CDR3 DNA follows: TGCAGTGCTAGTTACAGCGGGGGGGCGGAAGAGACCCAGTACTTC. V usage is TRBV20-1 and J usage is TRBJ2-5; the match to TRBD2 covers 10 bases. Trimming removed 3 bases from V and 3 bases from J; junction bases left unmatched: 7. Germline V gives CDR1 DFQATT, CDR2 SNEGSKA (reference sequence). The CDR3 covers 15 residues.

This clonotype was recorded a few times. The gene calls are TRBV3-1 and TRBJ2-3; D might be TRBD1 (5 bases). The V gene's germline CDR1 is LGHDT and CDR2 YNNKEL (reference sequence). The CDR3 is 12 amino acids. V was shortened by 6 bases and J by 2 bases, with 6 bases between the two germline ends. Here the CDR3 reads CASRQATDTQYF. The CDR3 nucleotides are TGTGCCAGCAGACAGGCCACAGATACGCAGTATTTT.

This chain links TRBV6-1 with TRBJ2-1; 9 bases agree with TRBD1. With V trimmed by 2 bases and J by 16 bases, 9 bases remained unmatched. The CDR3 has 13 amino acids. From germline, CDR1 is MNHNS and CDR2 SASEGT. The CDR3 here is CASSERLGTGLFF. The CDR3 DNA follows: TGTGCCAGCAGTGAAAGGCTGGGGACAGGGTTATTCTTC.

The sample holds a few counts of this clonotype. V and J are TRBV6-2 or TRBV6-3 and TRBJ2-5; weak D call: TRBD1 (5 bases). The germline V gene has CDR1 MNHEY and CDR2 SVGEGT. The CDR3 runs 17 residues. The ends were cut back, 0 bases at V and 3 bases at J, with 17 bases in the middle. CDR3 in DNA: TGTGCCAGCAGTTACTCGAAAGGGGTCTCGGAAGAAGAGACCCAGTACTTC. Its translation: CASSYSKGVSEEETQYF.

The gene calls are TRBV20-1 and TRBJ2-6; D is possibly TRBD1 (5 bases). Germline lookup yields CDR1 DFQATT and CDR2 SNEGSKA (reference sequence). V gave up 6 bases and J gave up 4 bases, with 13 bases separating them. This CDR3 contains 14 residues. CDR3 protein: CSALQGEGANVLTF. The CDR3 nucleotides read TGCAGTGCCCTCCAAGGGGAAGGGGCCAACGTCCTGACTTTC.

The chain's CDR3 is CASSQGLDGAYGYTF. In DNA, the CDR3 is TGCGCCAGCAGCCAAGGACTGGACGGAGCCTATGGCTACACCTTC. The chain couples TRBV4-1 to TRBJ1-2; no clear D gene. V was pared by 1 base and J by 4 bases, with 13 bases between. The CDR3 loop spans 15 amino acids. Germline loops: CDR1 MGHRA, CDR2 YSYEKL.

The chain combines TRBV19 with TRBJ2-4; 9 nucleotides align to TRBD1. There are 18 residues in the CDR3. V lost 5 bases to trimming and J lost 3 bases; unmatched junction nucleotides: 14. Germline V gives CDR1 LNHDA, CDR2 SQIVND (reference sequence). The CDR3 spells CASSLVPGQGRGKNIQYF. CDR3 sequence (DNA): TGTGCCAGTAGTTTGGTCCCGGGACAGGGAAGGGGCAAAAACATTCAGTACTTC.

The table lists this clonotype with many counts. The chain uses TRBV20-1 and TRBJ1-2; D is ambiguous. The V end was cut by 3 bases, the J end by 6 bases, with 20 bases between. The CDR3 totals 15 residues. The germline V gene has CDR1 DFQATT and CDR2 SNEGSKA (reference sequence). The CDR3 here is CSARGADPRLDGYTF. CDR3 DNA sequence: TGCAGTGCTAGGGGAGCAGACCCCAGGCTCGATGGCTACACCTTC.

This sequence joins TRBV29-1 and TRBJ1-2; tentative D call: TRBD1 (5 bases). CDR1 and CDR2 (germline): SQVTM, ANQGSEA. The CDR3 length is 10 residues. Trimming removed 3 bases at V and 7 bases at J, with 6 bases between. The CDR3, as DNA: TGCAGCGTTGACCAGGGTGGCTACACCTTC. It yields the protein CSVDQGGYTF.